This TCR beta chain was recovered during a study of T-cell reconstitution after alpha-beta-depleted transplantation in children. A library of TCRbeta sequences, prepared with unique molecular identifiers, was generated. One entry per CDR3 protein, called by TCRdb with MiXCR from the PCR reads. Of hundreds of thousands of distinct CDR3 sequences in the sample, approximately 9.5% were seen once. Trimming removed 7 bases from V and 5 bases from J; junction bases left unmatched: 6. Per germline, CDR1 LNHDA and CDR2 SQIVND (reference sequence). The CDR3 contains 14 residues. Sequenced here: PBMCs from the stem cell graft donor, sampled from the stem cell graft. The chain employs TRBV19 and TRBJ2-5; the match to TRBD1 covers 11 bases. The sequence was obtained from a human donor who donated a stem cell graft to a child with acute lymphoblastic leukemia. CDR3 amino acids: CASNSWTGGETQYF. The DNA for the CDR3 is TGTGCCAGTAACTCCTGGACAGGGGGCGAGACCCAGTACTTC.